Listed here are 11 T cell receptor beta chains from one sample, sequenced in a study of cytomegalovirus exposure and HLA in healthy donors. 13 Jbeta primers and 60 Vbeta primers were used for the PCR. Measured with immunoSEQ multiplex PCR; TCRdb has only the in-frame clones, and not every one. The sample records about 160,000 clones, 75% being singletons. The sample was PBMCs. These TCRs come from a male donor in good health and CMV-seronegative.

The V and J genes are TRBV28 and TRBJ2-1, with TRBD2 matching 8 bases. With 8 bases clipped from V and 7 bases from J, the junction kept 13 bases outside the gene matches. The CDR3 loop spans 15 amino acids. Germline values: CDR1 MDHEN, CDR2 SYDVKM. CDR3 loop: CASLRGGRPLNEQFF. In DNA, the CDR3 is TGTGCCAGCTTACGAGGCGGGAGGCCACTAAATGAGCAGTTCTTC.

This clone came up once. The rearrangement uses TRBV19 and TRBJ2-2; 7 bases are shared with TRBD1. Germline V gives CDR1 LNHDA, CDR2 SQIVND (reference sequence). The CDR3 sequence is 15 residues long. V lost 5 bases to trimming and J lost 4 bases; unmatched junction nucleotides: 7. Written as DNA, the CDR3 is TGTGCCAGTAGTCCCCGGGACAGTGGCACCGGGGAGCTGTTTTTT. Residues: CASSPRDSGTGELFF.

V and J are TRBV7-9 and TRBJ2-3; 7 bases match TRBD1. This CDR3 has 16 residues. From germline, CDR1 is SEHNR and CDR2 FQNEAQ (reference sequence). V shed 1 base and J 4 bases; nucleotides not matched to a gene: 8. The CDR3 nucleotides are TGTGCCAGCAGCTTAGAGGGACGAGGGGGCGCAGATACGCAGTATTTT. Amino acids: CASSLEGRGGADTQYF.

The rearrangement uses TRBV6-4 and TRBJ2-2; TRBD2 matches 10 bases. Looked up from germline, CDR1 is MRHNA and CDR2 is SNTAGT. V gave up 6 bases and J gave up 4 bases; unmatched junction bases: 5. The CDR3 is 15 residues long. In DNA form, the CDR3 reads TGTGCCAGCAGCTTAGCGGGGGGCCCCACCGGGGAGCTGTTTTTT. This gives the protein CASSLAGGPTGELFF.

The chain recombines TRBV2 with TRBJ1-5; 7 bases line up with TRBD1. This CDR3 is built from 14 residues. Germline CDR1 SNHLY, CDR2 FYNNEI. Trimming took 4 bases from V and 11 from J; bases not matched to a gene: 11. The DNA for the CDR3 is TGTGCCAGCAGTGCAAACAGGGGAAGGGGGGCCCAGCATTTT. Amino acids: CASSANRGRGAQHF.

The V call is TRBV28, the J call TRBJ1-4, with TRBD1 identical over 10 bases. CDR1 MDHEN and CDR2 SYDVKM come from the germline V gene. The CDR3 loop spans 15 amino acids. Trimming took 5 bases from V and 8 from J; bases not matched to a gene: 8. The CDR3 bases are TGTGCCAGCAGTCCCAGGGGGACAGGGGTCGAAAAACTGTTTTTT. It translates to CASSPRGTGVEKLFF.

The rearrangement joins TRBV5-1 to TRBJ2-2; 9 nucleotides align to TRBD2. The V gene's germline CDR1 is SGHRS and CDR2 YFSETQ. The CDR3 runs 18 residues. V trimming: 4 bases; J trimming: 2 bases; junction bases outside the gene matches: 12. The CDR3 sequence: CASSSRPQAGGNTGELFF. In DNA form, the CDR3 reads TGCGCCAGCAGCAGCCGACCCCAAGCGGGGGGAAACACCGGGGAGCTGTTTTTT.

The V and J genes are TRBV6-4 and TRBJ2-5; D is possibly TRBD2 (6 bases). Trimming left V 0 bases short and J 2 bases short, with 19 bases between. This CDR3 is built from 18 residues. The germline gives CDR1 MRHNA, CDR2 SNTAGT. The CDR3 DNA sequence: TGTGCCAGCAGTGACTCGATGGGGCGCGCCGGGGGACAAGAGACCCAGTACTTC. Protein: CASSDSMGRAGGQETQYF.

The rearrangement uses TRBV10-3 and TRBJ2-1; 10 nucleotides line up with TRBD1. V gave up 6 bases and J gave up 3 bases; unmatched junction bases: 8. CDR3 length: 16 amino acids. The V gene's germline CDR1 is ENHRY and CDR2 SYGVKD. In DNA form, the CDR3 reads TGTGCCATCAGGGACCTGACAGGGGGCGGCTACAATGAGCAGTTCTTC. Its translation is CAIRDLTGGGYNEQFF.

V is TRBV5-8 and J is TRBJ2-7; 8 bases agree with TRBD2. Looked up from germline, CDR1 is SGHTS and CDR2 is YDEGEE. Germline trimming cut 5 bases from V and 2 bases from J; bases unmatched to any gene: 6. The CDR3 is made up of 14 amino acids. In DNA, the CDR3 is TGTGCCAGCAGACATAGCGGGGCCCCCTACGAGCAGTACTTC. Encoded protein: CASRHSGAPYEQYF.

On this clone: Without the conserved terminal phenylalanine or tryptophan, this CDR3 likely stems from a read error. The chain carries TRBV7-6 and TRBJ2-2; TRBD2 agrees at 9 bases. The CDR3 runs 16 residues. From germline, CDR1 is SGHVS and CDR2 FNYEAQ. The V segment lost 5 bases and the J segment 0 bases; nucleotides outside the gene matches: 4. The CDR3 loop reads CASSLLAGTNTGELFS. The CDR3 DNA reads TGTGCCAGCAGCCTCCTAGCGGGAACGAACACCGGGGAGCTGTTTTCT.